This T cell receptor beta chain was identified during a study of OX40 agonist ivuxolimab in advanced cancers. Study at large: Ivuxolimab, which is an agonistic anti-OX40 (CD134) antibody, was administered to the patients.

Data came from immunoSEQ multiplex PCR; TCRdb stores just in-frame clones and leaves some out. Of about 50,000 clones listed, around nine tenths are singletons. Study conclusions and caveats: The work left the antigen specificity of expanded peripheral T cells undetermined. Both blood CD4+ and CD8+ T cells showed clonal growth by week 6 at 0.1 to 3.0 mg/kg.

Autoimmune disease history or systemic immunosuppression disqualified patients. Worth noting for this clone: The antigen is undetermined.

The source material was CD4+ or CD8+ T cells sorted from blood, sampled in a trial of the OX40 agonist ivuxolimab. The TCR was taken from an adult with an advanced solid tumor such as melanoma, head and neck, liver or kidney cancer.

The CDR3 DNA reads as TGTGCCAGCAGCTTGGGATTCAACTACAATGAGCAGTTCTTC. Its translation is CASSLGFNYNEQFF. The chain employs TRBV5-5 and TRBJ2-1; D is uncertain. Trimming stripped 0 bases from V and 3 bases from J, with 7 bases between. Germline V gene data show CDR1 as SGHKS and CDR2 as YYEKEE (reference sequence). The CDR3 is 14 residues long.